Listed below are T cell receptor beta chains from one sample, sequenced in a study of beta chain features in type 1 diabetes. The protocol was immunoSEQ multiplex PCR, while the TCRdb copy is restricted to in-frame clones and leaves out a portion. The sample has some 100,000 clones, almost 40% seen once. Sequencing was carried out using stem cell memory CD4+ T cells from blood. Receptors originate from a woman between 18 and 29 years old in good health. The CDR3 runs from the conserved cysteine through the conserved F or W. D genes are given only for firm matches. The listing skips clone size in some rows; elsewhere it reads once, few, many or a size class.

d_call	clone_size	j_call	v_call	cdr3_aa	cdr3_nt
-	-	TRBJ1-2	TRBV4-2	CASSQDQRVGYGYTF	TGTGCCAGCAGCCAAGATCAGAGGGTTGGCTATGGCTACACCTTC
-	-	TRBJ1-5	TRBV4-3	CASSHSVNQPQHF	TGCGCCAGCAGCCACTCAGTAAATCAGCCCCAGCATTTT
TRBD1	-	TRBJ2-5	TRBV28	CASSLETGARETQYF	TGTGCCAGCAGTCTGGAGACAGGGGCGAGGGAGACCCAGTACTTC
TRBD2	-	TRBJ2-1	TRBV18	CASSPRGGRRSYNEQFF	TGTGCCAGCTCACCCCGCGGGGGTAGACGTTCCTACAATGAGCAGTTCTTC
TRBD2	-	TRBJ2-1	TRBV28	CASSSLTLAGGYYNEQFF	TGTGCCAGCAGCTCCTTAACCCTAGCGGGAGGTTACTACAATGAGCAGTTCTTC
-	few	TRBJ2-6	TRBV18	CASSPTGNPGANVLTF	TGTGCCAGCTCACCAACAGGGAACCCTGGGGCCAACGTCCTGACTTTC
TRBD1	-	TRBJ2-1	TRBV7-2	CASSFLDRLNEQFF	TGTGCCAGCAGCTTTCTGGACAGGTTGAATGAGCAGTTCTTC
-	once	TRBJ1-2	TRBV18	CASSPDQQVPYGYTF	TGTGCCAGCTCACCCGACCAACAGGTTCCCTATGGCTACACCTTC
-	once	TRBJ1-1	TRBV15	CATSSFPGNTEAFF	TGTGCCACCAGTTCCTTCCCGGGGAACACTGAAGCTTTCTTT
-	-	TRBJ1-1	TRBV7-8	CASSQQGLGNTEAFF	TGTGCCAGCAGCCAACAAGGACTGGGGAACACTGAAGCTTTCTTT
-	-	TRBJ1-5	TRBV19	CASSRVGGYSNQPQHF	TGTGCCAGTAGCAGGGTAGGAGGGTATAGCAATCAGCCCCAGCATTTT
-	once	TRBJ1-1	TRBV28	CASSGADLNTEAFF	TGTGCCAGCAGTGGGGCCGACCTAAACACTGAAGCTTTCTTT
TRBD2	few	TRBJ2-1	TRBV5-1	CASSSPGLAGSSYNEQFF	TGCGCCAGCAGCTCCCCGGGACTAGCGGGTTCCTCCTACAATGAGCAGTTCTTC
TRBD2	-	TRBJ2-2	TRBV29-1	CSVSGLAGGMGTGELFF	TGCAGCGTTTCCGGACTAGCGGGGGGAATGGGCACCGGGGAGCTGTTTTTT
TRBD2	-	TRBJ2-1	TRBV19	CASSAGGKTSGNTSYNEQFF	TGTGCCAGTAGTGCCGGGGGTAAGACTAGCGGGAACACGTCCTACAATGAGCAGTTCTTC
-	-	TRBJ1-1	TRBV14	CASSLGLPNTEAFF	TGTGCCAGCAGCCTGGGACTGCCGAACACTGAAGCTTTCTTT
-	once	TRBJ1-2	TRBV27	CASSSPDRPGGYTF	TGTGCCAGCAGTTCACCGGACAGACCGGGTGGCTACACCTTC
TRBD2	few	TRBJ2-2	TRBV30	CAWSEPGLAGLVGELFF	TGTGCCTGGAGTGAACCGGGACTAGCGGGATTGGTTGGGGAGCTGTTTTTT
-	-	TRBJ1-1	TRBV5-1	CASSLRGMNTEAFF	TGCGCCAGCAGCTTGAGGGGGATGAACACTGAAGCTTTCTTT
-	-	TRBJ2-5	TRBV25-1	CASSEYGGRLLEQYF	TGTGCCAGCAGTGAATACGGGGGGCGCTTGTTAGAGCAGTACTTC
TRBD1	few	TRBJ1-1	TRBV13	CASSRGTVTEAFF	TGTGCCAGCAGCCGCGGGACAGTTACTGAAGCTTTCTTT
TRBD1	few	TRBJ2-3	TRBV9	CASRPGGDTQYF	TGTGCCAGCAGACCAGGGGGAGATACGCAGTATTTT
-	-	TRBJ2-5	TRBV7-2	CASSLAFQSGTQYF	TGTGCCAGCAGCTTAGCGTTTCAGTCGGGGACCCAGTACTTC